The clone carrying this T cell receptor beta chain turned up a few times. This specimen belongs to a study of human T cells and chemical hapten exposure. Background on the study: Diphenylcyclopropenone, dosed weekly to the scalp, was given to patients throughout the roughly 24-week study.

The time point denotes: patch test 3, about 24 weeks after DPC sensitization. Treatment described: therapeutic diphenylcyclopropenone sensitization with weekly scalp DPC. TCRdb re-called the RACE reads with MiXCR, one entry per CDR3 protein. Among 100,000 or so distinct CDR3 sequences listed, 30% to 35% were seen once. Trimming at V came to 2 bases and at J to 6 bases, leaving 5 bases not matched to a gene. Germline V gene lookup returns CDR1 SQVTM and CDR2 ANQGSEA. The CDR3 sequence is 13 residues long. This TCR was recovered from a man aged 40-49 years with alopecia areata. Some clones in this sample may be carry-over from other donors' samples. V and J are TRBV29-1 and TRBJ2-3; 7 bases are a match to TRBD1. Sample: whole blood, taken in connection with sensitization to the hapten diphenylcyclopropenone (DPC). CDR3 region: CSVELGTDDTQYF. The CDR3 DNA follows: TGCAGCGTTGAATTGGGGACAGACGATACGCAGTATTTT.